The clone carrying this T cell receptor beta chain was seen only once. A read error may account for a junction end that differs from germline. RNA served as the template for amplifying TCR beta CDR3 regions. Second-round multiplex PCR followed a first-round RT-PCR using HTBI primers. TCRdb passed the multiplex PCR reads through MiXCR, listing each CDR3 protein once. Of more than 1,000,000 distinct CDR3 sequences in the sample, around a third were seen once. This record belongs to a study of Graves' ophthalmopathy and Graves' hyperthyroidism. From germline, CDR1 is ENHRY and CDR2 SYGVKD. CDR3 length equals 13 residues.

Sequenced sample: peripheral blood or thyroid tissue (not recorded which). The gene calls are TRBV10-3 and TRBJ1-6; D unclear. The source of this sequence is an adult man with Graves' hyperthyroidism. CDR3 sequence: CASTPGGSIPPHF. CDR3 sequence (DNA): TGTGCCAGCACCCCGGGCGGGAGCATACCCCCCCACTTT.